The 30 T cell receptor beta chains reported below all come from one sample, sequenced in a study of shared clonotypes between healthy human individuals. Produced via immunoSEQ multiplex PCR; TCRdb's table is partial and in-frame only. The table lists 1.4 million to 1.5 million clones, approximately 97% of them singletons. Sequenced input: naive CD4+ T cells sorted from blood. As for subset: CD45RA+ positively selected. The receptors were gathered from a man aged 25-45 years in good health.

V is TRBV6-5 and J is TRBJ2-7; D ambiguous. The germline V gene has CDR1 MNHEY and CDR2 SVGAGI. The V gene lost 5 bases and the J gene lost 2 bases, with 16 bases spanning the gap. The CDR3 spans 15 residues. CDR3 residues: CASSPRIGPTYEQYF. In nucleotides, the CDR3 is TGTGCCAGCAGTCCTCGGATTGGCCCCACCTACGAGCAGTACTTC.

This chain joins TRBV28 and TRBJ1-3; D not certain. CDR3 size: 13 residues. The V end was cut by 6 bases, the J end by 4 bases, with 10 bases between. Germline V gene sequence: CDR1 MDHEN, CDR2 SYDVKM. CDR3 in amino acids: CASRRPLGNTIYF. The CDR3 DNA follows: TGTGCCAGCAGGCGCCCATTGGGAAACACCATATATTTT.

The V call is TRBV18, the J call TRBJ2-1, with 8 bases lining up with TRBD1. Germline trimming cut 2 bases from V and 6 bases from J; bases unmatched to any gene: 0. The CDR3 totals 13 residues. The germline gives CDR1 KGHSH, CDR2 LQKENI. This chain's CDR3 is CASSPDRGNEQFF. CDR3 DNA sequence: TGTGCCAGCTCACCAGACAGGGGCAATGAGCAGTTCTTC.

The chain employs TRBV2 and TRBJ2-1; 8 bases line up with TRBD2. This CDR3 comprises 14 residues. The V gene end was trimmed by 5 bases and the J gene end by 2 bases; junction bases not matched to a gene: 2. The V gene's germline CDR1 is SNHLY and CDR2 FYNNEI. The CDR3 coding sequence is TGTGCCAGCAGTCTAGCGGGTCCCTACAATGAGCAGTTCTTC. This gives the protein CASSLAGPYNEQFF.

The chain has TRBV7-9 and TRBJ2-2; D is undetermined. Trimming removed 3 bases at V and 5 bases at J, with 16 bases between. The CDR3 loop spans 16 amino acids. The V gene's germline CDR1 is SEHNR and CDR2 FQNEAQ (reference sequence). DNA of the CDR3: TGTGCCAGCAGCTTGAGCCCCCTTAGACGGACCGGGGAGCTGTTTTTT. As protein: CASSLSPLRRTGELFF.

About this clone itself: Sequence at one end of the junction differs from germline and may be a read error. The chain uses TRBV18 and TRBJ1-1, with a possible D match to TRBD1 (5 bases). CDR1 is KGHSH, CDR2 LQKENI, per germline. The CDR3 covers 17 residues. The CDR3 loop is CASSPRSGGVSNTEAFF. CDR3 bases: TGTGCCAGCTCCCCACGGTCGGGAGGGGTGTCGAACACTGAAGCTTTCTTT. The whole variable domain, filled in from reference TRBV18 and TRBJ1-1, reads NAGVMQNPRHLVRRRGQEARLRCSPMKGHSHVYWYRQLPEEGLKFMVYLQKENIIDESGMPKERFSAEFPKEGPSILRIQQVVRGDSAAYFCASSPRSGGVSNTEAFFGQGTRLTVV.

The CDR3 region is CASSIASATYNEQFF. CDR3 in DNA: TGTGCCAGTAGTATCGCTAGCGCGACCTACAATGAGCAGTTCTTC. The chain carries TRBV19 and TRBJ2-1, with D perhaps matching TRBD2 (6 bases). Germline V CDR1 and CDR2: LNHDA, SQIVND (reference sequence). Between the trimmed V and J ends, which lost 3 bases and 2 bases, there was a span of 11 bases. The CDR3 covers 15 residues.

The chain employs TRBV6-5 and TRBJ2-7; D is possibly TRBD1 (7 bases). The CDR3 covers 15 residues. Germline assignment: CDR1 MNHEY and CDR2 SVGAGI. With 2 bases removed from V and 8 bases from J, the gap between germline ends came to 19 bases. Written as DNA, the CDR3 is TGTGCCAGCAGTTACAGGGCGGGGCAGGGGGTCAAGCAGTACTTC. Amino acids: CASSYRAGQGVKQYF.

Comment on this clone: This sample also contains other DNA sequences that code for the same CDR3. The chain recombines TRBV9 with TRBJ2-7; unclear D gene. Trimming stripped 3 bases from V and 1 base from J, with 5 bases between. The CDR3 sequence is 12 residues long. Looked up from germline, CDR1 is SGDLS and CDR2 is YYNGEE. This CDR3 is CASSGNSYEQYF. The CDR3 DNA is TGTGCCAGCAGCGGGAATTCCTACGAGCAGTACTTC.

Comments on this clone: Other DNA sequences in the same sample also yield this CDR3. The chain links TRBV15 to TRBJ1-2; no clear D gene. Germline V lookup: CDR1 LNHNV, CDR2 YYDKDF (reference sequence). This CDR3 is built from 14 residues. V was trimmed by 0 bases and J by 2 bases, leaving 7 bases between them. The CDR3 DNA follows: TGTGCCACCAGCAGAGATCCGGGGAACTATGGCTACACCTTC. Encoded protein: CATSRDPGNYGYTF.

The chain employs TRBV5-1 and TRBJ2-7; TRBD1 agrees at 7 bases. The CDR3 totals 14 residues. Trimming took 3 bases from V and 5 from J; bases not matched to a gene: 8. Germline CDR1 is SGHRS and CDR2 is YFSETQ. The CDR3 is CASSSQQGLDEQYF. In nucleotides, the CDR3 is TGCGCCAGCAGCTCCCAACAGGGGTTGGACGAGCAGTACTTC.

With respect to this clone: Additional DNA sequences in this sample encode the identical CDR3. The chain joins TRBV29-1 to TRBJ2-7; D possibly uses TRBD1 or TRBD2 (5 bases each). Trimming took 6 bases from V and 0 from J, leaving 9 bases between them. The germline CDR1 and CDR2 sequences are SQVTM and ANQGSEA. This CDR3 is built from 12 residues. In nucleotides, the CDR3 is TGCAGCGTGGTTGGGGGCTCCTACGAGCAGTACTTC. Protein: CSVVGGSYEQYF.

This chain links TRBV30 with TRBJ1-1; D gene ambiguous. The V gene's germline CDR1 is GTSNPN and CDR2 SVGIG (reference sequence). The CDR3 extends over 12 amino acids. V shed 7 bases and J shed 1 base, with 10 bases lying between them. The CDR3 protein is CAFAPGNTEAFF. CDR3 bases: TGTGCCTTTGCGCCAGGGAACACTGAAGCTTTCTTT.

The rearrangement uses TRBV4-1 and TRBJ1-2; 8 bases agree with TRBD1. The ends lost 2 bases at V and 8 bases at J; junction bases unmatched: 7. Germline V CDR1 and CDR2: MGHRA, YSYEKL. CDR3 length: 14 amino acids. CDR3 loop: CASSQSRGQGGYTF. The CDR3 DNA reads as TGCGCCAGCAGCCAAAGCAGGGGGCAGGGGGGCTACACCTTC.

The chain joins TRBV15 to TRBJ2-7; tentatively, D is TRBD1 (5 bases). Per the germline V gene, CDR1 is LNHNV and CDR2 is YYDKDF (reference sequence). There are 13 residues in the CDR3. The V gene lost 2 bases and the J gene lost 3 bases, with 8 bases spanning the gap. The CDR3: CATSRQGFYEQYF. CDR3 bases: TGTGCCACCAGCAGACAGGGATTCTACGAGCAGTACTTC. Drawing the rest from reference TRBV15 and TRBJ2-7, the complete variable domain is DAMVIQNPRYQVTQFGKPVTLSCSQTLNHNVMYWYQQKSSQAPKLLFHYYDKDFNNEADTPDNFQSRRPNTSFCFLDIRSPGLGDTAMYLCATSRQGFYEQYFGPGTRLTVT.

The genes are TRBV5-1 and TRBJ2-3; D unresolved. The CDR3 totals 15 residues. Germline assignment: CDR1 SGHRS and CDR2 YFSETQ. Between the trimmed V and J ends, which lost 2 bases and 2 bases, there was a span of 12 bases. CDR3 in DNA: TGCGCCAGCAGCTTCTCCGGGCCTTCCACAGATACGCAGTATTTT. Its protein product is CASSFSGPSTDTQYF.

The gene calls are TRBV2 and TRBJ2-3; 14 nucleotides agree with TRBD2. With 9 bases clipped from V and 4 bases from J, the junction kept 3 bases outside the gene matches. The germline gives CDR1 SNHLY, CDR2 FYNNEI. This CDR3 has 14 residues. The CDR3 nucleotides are TGTGCCAGAAGACTAGCGGGAGGGGCAGATACGCAGTATTTT. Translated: CARRLAGGADTQYF.

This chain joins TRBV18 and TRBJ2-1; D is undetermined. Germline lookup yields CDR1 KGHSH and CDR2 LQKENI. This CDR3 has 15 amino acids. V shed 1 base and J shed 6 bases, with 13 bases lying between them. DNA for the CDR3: TGTGCCAGCTCACCACTACCTAATGGGGTCAATGAGCAGTTCTTC. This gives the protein CASSPLPNGVNEQFF. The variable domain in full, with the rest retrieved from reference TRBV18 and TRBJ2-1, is NAGVMQNPRHLVRRRGQEARLRCSPMKGHSHVYWYRQLPEEGLKFMVYLQKENIIDESGMPKERFSAEFPKEGPSILRIQQVVRGDSAAYFCASSPLPNGVNEQFFGPGTRLTVL.

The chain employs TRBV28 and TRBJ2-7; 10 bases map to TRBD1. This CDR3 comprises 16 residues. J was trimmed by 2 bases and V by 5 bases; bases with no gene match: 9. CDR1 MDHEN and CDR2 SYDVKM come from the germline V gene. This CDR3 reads CASSPRLGTGAYEQYF. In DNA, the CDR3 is TGTGCCAGCAGTCCTAGGCTGGGGACAGGGGCCTACGAGCAGTACTTC.

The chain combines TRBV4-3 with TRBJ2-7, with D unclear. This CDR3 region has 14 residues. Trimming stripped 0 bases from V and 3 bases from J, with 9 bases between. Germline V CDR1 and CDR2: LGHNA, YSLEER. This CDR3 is CASSQDLNRYEQYF. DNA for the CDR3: TGCGCCAGCAGCCAAGACCTCAACCGCTACGAGCAGTACTTC.

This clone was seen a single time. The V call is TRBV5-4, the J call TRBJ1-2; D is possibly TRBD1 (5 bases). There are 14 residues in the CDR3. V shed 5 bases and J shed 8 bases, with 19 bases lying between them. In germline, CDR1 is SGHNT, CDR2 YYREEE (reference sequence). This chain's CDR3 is CASRRGRENWGYTF. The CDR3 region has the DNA TGTGCCAGCAGAAGGGGACGGGAAAACTGGGGCTACACCTTC.

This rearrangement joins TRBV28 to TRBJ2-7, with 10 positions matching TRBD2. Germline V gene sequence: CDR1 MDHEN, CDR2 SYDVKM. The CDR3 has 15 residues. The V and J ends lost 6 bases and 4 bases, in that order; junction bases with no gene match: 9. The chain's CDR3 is CASRPSGRSMYEQYF. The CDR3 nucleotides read TGTGCCAGCAGACCTAGCGGGAGAAGTATGTACGAGCAGTACTTC.

CDR3 protein: CASSLAGTVHYEQYF. CDR3 DNA: TGTGCCAGCAGTCTCGCCGGGACAGTTCACTACGAGCAGTACTTC. This sequence joins TRBV28 and TRBJ2-7; 7 bases fit TRBD1. Per the germline V gene, CDR1 is MDHEN and CDR2 is SYDVKM. Trimming cost V 5 bases and J 3 bases; bases outside gene matches: 10. The CDR3 extends over 15 amino acids. The full variable domain, its missing parts supplied by reference TRBV28 and TRBJ2-7, is DVKVTQSSRYLVKRTGEKVFLECVQDMDHENMFWYRQDPGLGLRLIYFSYDVKMKEKGDIPEGYSVSREKKERFSLILESASTNQTSMYLCASSLAGTVHYEQYFGPGTRLTVT.

The CDR3: CASSLSSGRGFGELFF. The CDR3 region has the DNA TGTGCCAGCAGCCTGTCTAGCGGGAGGGGCTTCGGGGAGCTGTTTTTT. V usage is TRBV14 and J usage is TRBJ2-2; 12 nucleotides align to TRBD2. Germline V CDR1 and CDR2: SGHDN, FVKESK. The CDR3 sequence is 16 residues long. V gave up 4 bases and J gave up 7 bases; unmatched junction bases: 7.

Here the CDR3 DNA reads TGTGCCAGCAGCCGAGGGGGAACCGGGGAGCTGTTTTTT. Protein: CASSRGGTGELFF. The J gene is TRBJ2-2, the V gene TRBV5-6, with D possibly matching TRBD1 (6 bases). V gave up 4 bases and J gave up 5 bases, with 9 bases separating them. Germline V gene sequence: CDR1 SGHDT, CDR2 YYEEEE. This CDR3 has 13 amino acids.

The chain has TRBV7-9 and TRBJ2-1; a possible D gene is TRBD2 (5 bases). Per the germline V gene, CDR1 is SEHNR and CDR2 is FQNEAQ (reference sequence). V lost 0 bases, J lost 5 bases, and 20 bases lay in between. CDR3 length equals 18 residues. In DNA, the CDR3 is TGTGCCAGCAGCTTAGCTAGAAACGGGGTCTCTTCGCACAATGAGCAGTTCTTC. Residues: CASSLARNGVSSHNEQFF.

The CDR3 reads CASSGTGAGYTF. The CDR3 region has the DNA TGTGCCAGCAGCGGAACAGGGGCTGGCTACACCTTC. V and J are TRBV9 and TRBJ1-2; 7 bases are shared with TRBD1. Trimming took 3 bases from V and 7 from J; bases not matched to a gene: 3. Germline-derived CDR1 and CDR2 are SGDLS and YYNGEE. The CDR3 loop spans 12 amino acids.

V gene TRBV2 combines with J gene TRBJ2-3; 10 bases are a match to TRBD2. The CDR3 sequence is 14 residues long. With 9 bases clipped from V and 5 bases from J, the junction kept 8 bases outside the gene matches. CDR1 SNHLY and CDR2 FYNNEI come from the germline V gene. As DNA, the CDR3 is TGTGCCAGATTTTCAGCGGGAGGGGGAGATACGCAGTATTTT. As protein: CARFSAGGGDTQYF.

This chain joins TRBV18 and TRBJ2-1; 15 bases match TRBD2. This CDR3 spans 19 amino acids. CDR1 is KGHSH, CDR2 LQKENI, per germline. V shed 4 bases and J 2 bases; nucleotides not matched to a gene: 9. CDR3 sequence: CASSLTGTSGRSAYNEQFF. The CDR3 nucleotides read TGTGCCAGCTCACTCACCGGGACTAGCGGGAGGAGCGCCTACAATGAGCAGTTCTTC.

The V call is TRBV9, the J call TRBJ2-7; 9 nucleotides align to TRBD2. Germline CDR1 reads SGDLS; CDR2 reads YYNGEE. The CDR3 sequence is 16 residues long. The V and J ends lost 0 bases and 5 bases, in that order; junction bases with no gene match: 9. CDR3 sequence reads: CASSVGAGGPRNEQYF. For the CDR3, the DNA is TGTGCCAGCAGCGTAGGGGCGGGAGGGCCTCGGAACGAGCAGTACTTC.